This T cell receptor (beta chain) comes out of a study of post-analysis software for immune sequencing data. The authors incorporated unique molecular identifiers into the TCR beta cDNA libraries. Each CDR3 protein is one row after TCRdb ran MiXCR on the PCR reads. The sample lists about 540,000 distinct CDR3 sequences; 34% were seen once. CDR1 MNHEY and CDR2 SMNVEV come from the germline V gene (reference sequence). Trimming shortened V by 10 bases and J by 5 bases, and 14 bases separated the two germline ends. CDR3 size: 12 residues. A note on this clonotype: Its matching antigen is unknown.

Study conclusions and caveats: Relative to controls, patients had about five TRBV segments at higher frequency, with TRBV5-6, TRBV5-1 and TRBV20-1 among these.

This clonotype originated in a girl younger than 18 with multiple sclerosis. This sequence joins TRBV27 and TRBJ1-2, with D perhaps TRBD1 (6 bases). The sample comprised blood. This chain's CDR3 is CAIRPGAYGYTF. CDR3 nucleotide sequence: TGTGCCATCCGGCCGGGGGCGTATGGCTACACCTTC.